Below are 31 T cell receptor beta chains sequenced from a single sample in a study of T cells in Graves' hyperthyroidism and ophthalmopathy. TCR beta CDR3 sequences were amplified from RNA transcripts. HTBI primers drove first-round RT-PCR of the TCR CDR3. TCRdb processed the multiplex PCR reads anew with MiXCR; each CDR3 protein has one entry. The sample shows nearly 600,000 distinct CDR3 sequences, roughly 13% of them seen only once. The sequencing sample was made of blood. These TCRs come from a woman in her 30s with Graves' hyperthyroidism that later progressed to Graves' ophthalmopathy.

This clonotype was picked up many times. This chain uses TRBV29-1 with TRBJ1-2; no clear D. Germline V gives CDR1 SQVTM, CDR2 ANQGSEA. This CDR3 has 13 residues. V lost 0 bases, J lost 8 bases, and 13 bases lay in between. CDR3 residues: CSVEDLRGGGYTF. CDR3 in DNA: TGCAGCGTTGAAGATCTGCGCGGCGGGGGCTACACCTTC.

This clonotype appeared many times. This chain links TRBV11-2 with TRBJ2-3, with 11 nucleotides matching TRBD2. The CDR3 runs 16 residues. Germline CDR1 is SGHAT and CDR2 is FQNNGV. V was clipped by 1 base and J by 6 bases; unmatched bases: 6. This CDR3 is CASSLAPGLAADTQYF. CDR3 nucleotide sequence: TGTGCCAGCAGCTTAGCCCCGGGACTAGCGGCGGATACGCAGTATTTT. Complete variable domain (other parts from reference TRBV11-2 and TRBJ2-3): EAGVAQSPRYKIIEKRQSVAFWCNPISGHATLYWYQQILGQGPKLLIQFQNNGVVDDSQLPKDRFSAERLKGVDSTLKIQPAKLEDSAVYLCASSLAPGLAADTQYFGPGTRLTVL.

J is TRBJ1-5 and V is TRBV6-1, with 7 bases that match TRBD1. The CDR3 is 14 amino acids. CDR1 is MNHNS, CDR2 SASEGT, per germline. V trimming: 6 bases; J trimming: 9 bases; junction bases outside the gene matches: 11. CDR3 protein: CASRPDRDPGPQHF. The CDR3 DNA reads TGTGCCAGCAGGCCAGACAGGGACCCGGGGCCCCAGCATTTT.

This clonotype was seen ten or more times. J is TRBJ2-7 and V is TRBV12-3 or TRBV12-4; the D gene is possibly TRBD2 (6 bases). The V gene lost 3 bases and the J gene lost 5 bases, with 17 bases spanning the gap. The CDR3 consists of 15 residues. The DNA of the CDR3 is TGTGCCAGCAGTTTGGGTCGGGGGATCAGGGACGAGCAGTACTTC. Amino acid sequence: CASSLGRGIRDEQYF.

This rearrangement joins TRBV6-4 to TRBJ1-1; a weak D match, TRBD1 (6 bases). Germline values: CDR1 MRHNA, CDR2 SNTAGT. This CDR3 has 14 residues. V dropped 6 bases and J dropped 5 bases, with 16 bases sitting between them. CDR3 protein: CASRVDSGVTEAFF. The CDR3 DNA follows: TGTGCCAGCAGAGTCGATTCAGGGGTTACTGAAGCTTTCTTT.

This chain joins TRBV19 and TRBJ2-7; 12 nucleotides agree with TRBD1. CDR1 LNHDA and CDR2 SQIVND come from the germline V gene (reference sequence). V trimming: 4 bases; J trimming: 1 base; junction bases outside the gene matches: 2. This CDR3 comprises 15 residues. CDR3 region: CASSKGQGASYEQYF. Here the CDR3 DNA reads TGTGCCAGTAGTAAGGGACAGGGGGCTTCCTACGAGCAGTACTTC.

The V call is TRBV4-3, the J call TRBJ2-7; no reliable D call. Germline values: CDR1 LGHNA, CDR2 YSLEER. CDR3 length equals 15 residues. Trimming pared 0 bases from V and 6 bases from J, leaving 15 bases between. CDR3 loop: CASSQEVSRSAEQYF. The CDR3 DNA reads as TGCGCCAGCAGCCAAGAAGTGAGCCGGTCGGCCGAGCAGTACTTC.

Ten or more counts support this clonotype. V is TRBV19 and J is TRBJ1-1; TRBD1 matches 7 bases. The CDR3 sequence is 14 residues long. The germline V gene encodes CDR1 LNHDA and CDR2 SQIVND (reference sequence). The trim removed 3 bases at V and 3 bases at J, leaving 4 bases unmatched. CDR3 region: CASSIDREDTEAFF. CDR3 coding DNA: TGTGCCAGTAGTATTGACAGGGAGGACACTGAAGCTTTCTTT.

This clonotype was recorded many times. The rearrangement links TRBV5-1 to TRBJ2-7; maybe TRBD1 (6 bases). Germline V gene sequence: CDR1 SGHRS, CDR2 YFSETQ. V was pared by 0 bases and J by 4 bases, with 17 bases between. CDR3 length: 16 amino acids. CDR3 in amino acids: CASSLDPVTGQYEQYF. CDR3 coding DNA: TGCGCCAGCAGCTTGGATCCGGTGACAGGCCAGTACGAGCAGTACTTC.

There are many counts of this clonotype. CDR3 sequence: CASSPRNRADNTEAFF. In DNA, the CDR3 is TGTGCCAGCTCACCGAGGAATCGGGCGGATAACACTGAAGCTTTCTTT. This chain connects TRBV18 to TRBJ1-1; D uncertain. The CDR3 consists of 16 residues. The germline CDR1 and CDR2 sequences are KGHSH and LQKENI. V gave up 3 bases and J gave up 2 bases, with 16 bases separating them.

The chain joins TRBV14 to TRBJ2-7; TRBD1 matches 7 bases. This CDR3 is 15 amino acids long. Germline CDR1 is SGHDN and CDR2 is FVKESK. V dropped 1 base and J dropped 3; count of bases not matched to a gene: 6. The CDR3 region has the DNA TGTGCCAGCAGCCAAGGGGCAGGGGGAAGCTACGAGCAGTACTTC. Residues: CASSQGAGGSYEQYF.

This clonotype was recorded at least ten times. This chain links TRBV11-1 with TRBJ1-1, with 7 nucleotides matching TRBD1. The CDR3 spans 14 residues. Per germline, CDR1 SGHAT and CDR2 FQDESV (reference sequence). The junction had 5 bases not matched to a gene; V was cut back by 3 bases and J by 4 bases. DNA for the CDR3: TGTGCCAGCAGCTTCAGACAGGGAAGCACTGAAGCTTTCTTT. It yields the protein CASSFRQGSTEAFF.

This clonotype was detected a few times. One end of the junction does not line up with germline, which may come from a read error. This chain connects TRBV7-9 to TRBJ1-6; 8 bases fit TRBD1. CDR3 length: 16 residues. Germline loops: CDR1 SEHNR, CDR2 FQNEAQ (reference sequence). The CDR3 reads CANSPGQGGYNSPLHF. The CDR3 DNA follows: TGTGCCAACAGCCCAGGACAGGGAGGGTATAATTCACCCCTCCACTTT.

In this sample, this clonotype turned up many times. This chain connects TRBV11-3 to TRBJ2-5; D is tentatively TRBD1 or TRBD2 (6 bases each). Trimming removed 6 bases from V and 2 bases from J, with 13 bases in between. The CDR3 runs to 14 residues. The germline V gene encodes CDR1 SGHNT and CDR2 YENEEA. CDR3 sequence: CASSGRGVQETQYF. The CDR3 nucleotides read TGTGCCAGCAGTGGTAGGGGGGTACAAGAGACCCAGTACTTC.

This clonotype was detected a few times. The chain has TRBV6-5 and TRBJ2-3, with no clear D. Deletions cut 2 bases from V and 2 bases from J, with 17 bases between. The germline gives CDR1 MNHEY, CDR2 SVGAGI. This CDR3 has 17 residues. Here the CDR3 reads CASSYGGRMKSTDTQYF. In DNA form, the CDR3 reads TGTGCCAGCAGTTACGGCGGCCGCATGAAATCCACAGATACGCAGTATTTT.

The chain is built from TRBV5-1 and TRBJ2-3; 11 bases map to TRBD2. CDR3 size: 20 residues. Trimming cost V 2 bases and J 1 base; bases outside gene matches: 15. The germline V gene encodes CDR1 SGHRS and CDR2 YFSETQ. The CDR3 DNA reads TGCGCCAGCAGCTTTGGCCTCCCTAGCGGGAGGTTCGTTCGCACAGATACGCAGTATTTT. Translation gives CASSFGLPSGRFVRTDTQYF.

The CDR3 DNA is TGTGCCAGTGGTCTAGGTGACTACTCCTACAATGAGCAGTTCTTC. It specifies CASGLGDYSYNEQFF. V usage is TRBV19 and J usage is TRBJ2-1; TRBD2 might be the D (5 bases). Germline V gene data show CDR1 as LNHDA and CDR2 as SQIVND (reference sequence). V was pared by 8 bases and J by 0 bases, with 14 bases between. The CDR3 consists of 15 residues.

This clonotype has a count of ten or more. The chain employs TRBV28 and TRBJ2-6, with D hard to call. Germline V gene sequence: CDR1 MDHEN, CDR2 SYDVKM. The V and J ends lost 10 bases and 8 bases respectively, with 18 bases between them. There are 14 residues in the CDR3. In nucleotides, the CDR3 is TGTGCCATCAACCCAGACCGTGAGACCAACGTCCTGACTTTC. The encoded protein is CAINPDRETNVLTF.

This clonotype was recorded many times. V gene TRBV6-5 combines with J gene TRBJ2-1; the match to TRBD1 covers 10 bases. The CDR3 contains 16 residues. Unmatched junction bases numbered 8, after V lost 4 bases and J lost 5 bases. In germline, CDR1 is MNHEY, CDR2 SVGAGI. The CDR3 reads CASSSSGTGVHNEQFF. CDR3 coding DNA: TGTGCCAGCAGTTCCTCCGGGACAGGGGTCCACAATGAGCAGTTCTTC.

A few counts support this clonotype. The chain joins TRBV6-2 or TRBV6-3 to TRBJ1-1; D is unclear. Germline CDR1 and CDR2: MNHEY and SVGEGT. V was trimmed by 9 bases and J by 4 bases, leaving 12 bases between them. The CDR3 sequence is 12 residues long. The DNA of the CDR3 is TGTGCCAGTGCCCTGGGGATCACTGAAGCTTTCTTT. Protein: CASALGITEAFF.

This clonotype was detected ten times or more. The chain carries TRBV27 and TRBJ2-3, with D unresolved. Per the germline V gene, CDR1 is MNHEY and CDR2 is SMNVEV (reference sequence). There are 14 residues in the CDR3. Trimming removed 3 bases from V and 1 base from J, with 8 bases in between. The CDR3 DNA reads as TGTGCCAGCAGTTTCGCCGGAGGCACAGATACGCAGTATTTT. It specifies CASSFAGGTDTQYF.

This clonotype was seen only a few times. V usage is TRBV11-2 and J usage is TRBJ2-3, with TRBD1 identical over 8 bases. The CDR3 runs 15 residues. CDR1 and CDR2 (germline): SGHAT, FQNNGV. J was trimmed by 4 bases and V by 2 bases; bases with no gene match: 5. CDR3 nucleotide sequence: TGTGCCAGCAGCTTACTTGGACAGGGAGCAGATACGCAGTATTTT. Translating it yields CASSLLGQGADTQYF.

This clonotype was counted ten times or more. The chain combines TRBV27 with TRBJ1-2; TRBD1 agrees at 7 bases. CDR1 MNHEY and CDR2 SMNVEV come from the germline V gene (reference sequence). The CDR3 has 13 residues. The V and J ends lost 5 bases and 10 bases, in that order; junction bases with no gene match: 10. CDR3 region: CASSRWDSEDYTF. CDR3 bases: TGTGCCAGCAGTCGCTGGGACAGTGAGGACTACACCTTC.

This clonotype was recorded many times. CDR3 loop: CASSQGTGGLNQPQHF. In DNA, the CDR3 is TGTGCCAGCTCTCAAGGCACAGGGGGACTCAATCAGCCCCAGCATTTT. V usage is TRBV18 and J usage is TRBJ1-5, with TRBD1 identical over 8 bases. The CDR3 contains 16 residues. The germline V gene has CDR1 KGHSH and CDR2 LQKENI. Trimming at V came to 6 bases and at J to 3 bases, leaving 10 bases not matched to a gene.

V usage is TRBV3-1 and J usage is TRBJ1-1; no clear D gene. The CDR3 contains 14 residues. Germline CDR1 is LGHDT and CDR2 is YNNKEL (reference sequence). Deletions cut 0 bases from V and 4 bases from J, with 9 bases between. CDR3 sequence: CASSQEEWSTEAFF. The CDR3 DNA reads as TGTGCCAGCAGCCAAGAAGAATGGAGCACTGAAGCTTTCTTT.

This clonotype was recorded at least ten times. This rearrangement joins TRBV29-1 to TRBJ1-2, with D uncertain. CDR3 size: 10 residues. Deletions cut 6 bases from V and 6 bases from J, with 8 bases between. Germline V gives CDR1 SQVTM, CDR2 ANQGSEA. The DNA for the CDR3 is TGCAGCGTCGAGGGTCATGGCTACACCTTC. It is translated as CSVEGHGYTF.

This rearrangement joins TRBV11-3 to TRBJ2-7, with 7 bases identical to TRBD1. The V segment lost 5 bases and the J segment 5 bases; nucleotides outside the gene matches: 12. CDR1 SGHNT and CDR2 YENEEA come from the germline V gene. The CDR3 is made up of 15 amino acids. DNA for the CDR3: TGTGCCAGCAGCCCACAAAGACAGGGCTGGGACGAGCAGTACTTC. This encodes CASSPQRQGWDEQYF.

This chain connects TRBV12-3 or TRBV12-4 to TRBJ2-2; D remains unclear. The CDR3 consists of 14 residues. Trimming removed 3 bases from V and 6 bases from J, with 11 bases in between. CDR3 coding DNA: TGTGCCAGCAGTTTCGTCGTTCCGTCCGGGGAGCTGTTTTTT. Translation gives CASSFVVPSGELFF.

The sample holds a few counts of this clonotype. This chain joins TRBV20-1 and TRBJ1-6; 7 positions match TRBD1. Germline V CDR1 and CDR2: DFQATT, SNEGSKA (reference sequence). The CDR3 spans 13 residues. V gave up 5 bases and J gave up 8 bases; unmatched junction bases: 6. The CDR3 coding sequence is TGCAGTGCTGGAAGACAGGGCGATTCACCCCTCCACTTT. It encodes CSAGRQGDSPLHF.

This clonotype was detected many times. This chain uses TRBV12-3 or TRBV12-4 with TRBJ1-2, with unresolved D. This CDR3 is built from 12 residues. V was clipped by 3 bases and J by 4 bases, with 6 bases between them. The CDR3, as DNA: TGTGCCAGCAGTTTTTTTACCTATGGCTACACCTTC. This sequence encodes CASSFFTYGYTF.

This clonotype was picked up many times. This chain links TRBV30 with TRBJ1-1; possibly TRBD1 for D (5 bases). The CDR3 consists of 15 residues. Trimming cost V 4 bases and J 1 base, with 16 bases left between them. The germline gives CDR1 GTSNPN, CDR2 SVGIG (reference sequence). CDR3 nucleotide sequence: TGTGCCTGGAAAACTACTGGAACAGGGAACACTGAAGCTTTCTTT. It codes for CAWKTTGTGNTEAFF.